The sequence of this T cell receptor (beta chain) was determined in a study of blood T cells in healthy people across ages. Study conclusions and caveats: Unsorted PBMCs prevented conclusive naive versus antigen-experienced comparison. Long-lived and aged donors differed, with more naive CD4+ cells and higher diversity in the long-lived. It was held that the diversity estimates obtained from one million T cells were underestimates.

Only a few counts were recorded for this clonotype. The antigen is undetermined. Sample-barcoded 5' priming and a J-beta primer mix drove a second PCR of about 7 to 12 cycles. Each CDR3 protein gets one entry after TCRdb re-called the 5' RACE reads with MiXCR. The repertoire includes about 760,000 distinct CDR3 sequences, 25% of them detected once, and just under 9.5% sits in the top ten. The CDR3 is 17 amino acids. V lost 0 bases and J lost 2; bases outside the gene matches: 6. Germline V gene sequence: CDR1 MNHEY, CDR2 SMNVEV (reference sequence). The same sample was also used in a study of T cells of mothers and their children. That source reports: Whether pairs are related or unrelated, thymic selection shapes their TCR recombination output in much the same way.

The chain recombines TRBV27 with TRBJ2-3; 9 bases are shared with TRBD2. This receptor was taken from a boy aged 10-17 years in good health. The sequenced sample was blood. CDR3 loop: CASSLSSRGRATDTQYF. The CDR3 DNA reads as TGTGCCAGCAGTTTATCATCGCGCGGGAGGGCCACAGATACGCAGTATTTT.